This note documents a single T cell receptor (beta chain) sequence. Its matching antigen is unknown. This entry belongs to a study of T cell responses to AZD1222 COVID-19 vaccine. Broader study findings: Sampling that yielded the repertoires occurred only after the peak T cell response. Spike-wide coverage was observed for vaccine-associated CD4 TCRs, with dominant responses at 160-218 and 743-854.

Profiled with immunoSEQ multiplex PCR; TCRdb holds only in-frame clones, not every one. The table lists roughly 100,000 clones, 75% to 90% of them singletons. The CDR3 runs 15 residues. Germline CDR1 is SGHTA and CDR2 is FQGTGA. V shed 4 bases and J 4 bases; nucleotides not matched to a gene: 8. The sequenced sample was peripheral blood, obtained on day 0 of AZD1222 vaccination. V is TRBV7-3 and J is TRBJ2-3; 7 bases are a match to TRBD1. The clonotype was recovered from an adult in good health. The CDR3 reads CASSSTGVAADTQYF. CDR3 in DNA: TGTGCCAGCAGCTCTACAGGGGTTGCGGCAGATACGCAGTATTTT.